What follows are 4 T cell receptor beta chains derived from one specimen sequenced in a study of cytomegalovirus exposure and HLA in healthy donors. Amplification used 60 Vbeta primers and 13 Jbeta primers. Assay: immunoSEQ multiplex PCR; the TCRdb copy retains only in-frame clones and omits some. The sample lists under 300,000 clones, around 90% occurring once. The sequenced sample consisted of PBMCs. Receptor source: a girl aged 2-10 years in good health and CMV-seronegative.

The chain employs TRBV27 and TRBJ1-6; D unresolved. The CDR3 runs to 15 residues. The germline V gene encodes CDR1 MNHEY and CDR2 SMNVEV (reference sequence). Trimming removed 1 base from V and 0 bases from J, with 4 bases in between. CDR3: CASSLWSSYNSPLHF. CDR3 coding DNA: TGTGCCAGCAGTTTATGGAGCTCCTATAATTCACCCCTCCACTTT.

The chain joins TRBV28 to TRBJ1-5, with 11 bases lining up with TRBD1. Trimming removed 5 bases from V and 3 bases from J; junction bases left unmatched: 3. CDR1 and CDR2 (germline): MDHEN, SYDVKM. The CDR3 length is 15 residues. Here the CDR3 reads CASSRDRGINQPQHF. DNA of the CDR3: TGTGCCAGCAGTCGGGACAGGGGGATCAATCAGCCCCAGCATTTT.

This clone was seen only once. This chain links TRBV11-2 with TRBJ2-1, with TRBD2 matching over 9 bases. The CDR3 has 16 amino acids. Unmatched junction bases numbered 6, after V lost 2 bases and J lost 4 bases. The germline V gene has CDR1 SGHAT and CDR2 FQNNGV. The CDR3 sequence: CASSLRASGTYNEQFF. CDR3 DNA sequence: TGTGCCAGCAGCTTAAGAGCTAGCGGGACATACAATGAGCAGTTCTTC.

This chain connects TRBV2 to TRBJ2-7, with 7 bases lining up with TRBD2. J gave up 2 bases and V 1 base, and 2 bases lay outside the gene matches. From germline, CDR1 is SNHLY and CDR2 FYNNEI. This CDR3 has 14 amino acids. The CDR3 protein is CASSEVLAAYEQYF. The DNA of the CDR3 is TGTGCCAGCAGTGAAGTTCTAGCGGCCTACGAGCAGTACTTC.